The 30 T cell receptor beta chains in this list originate from one sample, sequenced in a study of radiation and T cells in renal cell carcinoma. The time point: blood 2 weeks post-SBRT. This sample's treatment: 15 Gy SBRT to primary tumor, nephrectomy 4 weeks later. Clones were read by immunoSEQ multiplex PCR, and TCRdb kept only the in-frame ones, dropping some. This table has about 130,000 clones, more than 75% appearing once. The sample here was blood, taken from a patient whose treatment included radiotherapy and nephrectomy. All receptors derive from a woman in her seventies with renal cell carcinoma.

The chain recombines TRBV6-5 with TRBJ2-1; a weak D match, TRBD1 (6 bases). V gave up 3 bases and J gave up 8 bases, with 17 bases separating them. Per the germline V gene, CDR1 is MNHEY and CDR2 is SVGAGI. The CDR3 spans 15 residues. The CDR3 nucleotides are TGTGCCAGCAGTTATAACAGGGCCGGTTTGGATGAGCAGTTCTTC. Translated: CASSYNRAGLDEQFF.

This rearrangement joins TRBV9 to TRBJ2-1; maybe TRBD1 (5 bases). The germline CDR1 and CDR2 sequences are SGDLS and YYNGEE. V lost 0 bases, J lost 0 bases, and 7 bases lay in between. The CDR3 has 15 amino acids. This CDR3 is CASSVAQGSYNEQFF. The CDR3 nucleotides are TGTGCCAGCAGCGTAGCCCAGGGCTCCTACAATGAGCAGTTCTTC. Full variable domain (missing parts from reference TRBV9 and TRBJ2-1): DSGVTQTPKHLITATGQRVTLRCSPRSGDLSVYWYQQSLDQGLQFLIQYYNGEERAKGNILERFSAQQFPDLHSELNLSSLELGDSALYFCASSVAQGSYNEQFFGPGTRLTVL.

The chain employs TRBV11-2 and TRBJ1-5; no reliable D call. Germline V gene lookup returns CDR1 SGHAT and CDR2 FQNNGV. The CDR3 covers 15 residues. V shed 3 bases and J shed 0 bases, with 9 bases lying between them. The DNA for the CDR3 is TGTGCCAGCAGCTTTACCCTGGGTAGCAATCAGCCCCAGCATTTT. Residues: CASSFTLGSNQPQHF.

There are a few counts of this clone. V and J are TRBV2 and TRBJ1-5; D gene ambiguous. The CDR3 loop spans 13 amino acids. V lost 4 bases and J 2 bases, leaving 6 bases between the germline ends. CDR1 and CDR2 (germline): SNHLY, FYNNEI. The CDR3, as DNA: TGTGCCAGCAGTGGCGAGGGCAATCAGCCCCAGCATTTT. Translated, it gives CASSGEGNQPQHF.

The chain links TRBV19 to TRBJ2-7; no reliable D call. The germline CDR1 and CDR2 sequences are LNHDA and SQIVND (reference sequence). V was shortened by 1 base and J by 2 bases, with 9 bases between the two germline ends. The CDR3 totals 14 residues. The CDR3 loop is CASSIVPGTYEQYF. The CDR3, as DNA: TGTGCCAGTAGTATAGTCCCAGGTACCTACGAGCAGTACTTC.

This clone has only one observation. The CDR3 reads CASSYWAGDLYEQYF. In nucleotides, the CDR3 is TGTGCCAGCAGTTACTGGGCAGGCGATCTCTACGAGCAGTACTTC. The chain is built from TRBV6-5 and TRBJ2-7; D is uncertain. V lost 1 base, J lost 3 bases, and 13 bases lay in between. The CDR3 extends over 15 amino acids. CDR1 and CDR2 from the germline V gene are MNHEY and SVGAGI.

This sequence joins TRBV5-4 and TRBJ1-1; a possible D gene is TRBD1 (6 bases). The V end was cut by 4 bases, the J end by 0 bases, with 16 bases between. This CDR3 comprises 16 residues. Germline assignment: CDR1 SGHNT and CDR2 YYREEE (reference sequence). DNA of the CDR3: TGTGCCAGCAGCCCAGGTTGGGGGGCCGTGAACACTGAAGCTTTCTTT. This gives the protein CASSPGWGAVNTEAFF.

CDR3 nucleotide sequence: TGTGCCAGTAGTCTATCCTTCCGGGGCAGCGGCTACACCTTC. Translated: CASSLSFRGSGYTF. This chain uses TRBV19 with TRBJ1-2, with a possible D match to TRBD1 (5 bases). The V and J ends lost 5 bases and 8 bases respectively, with 18 bases between them. The CDR3 runs to 14 residues. The germline gives CDR1 LNHDA, CDR2 SQIVND (reference sequence).

The genes are TRBV5-4 and TRBJ2-1, with D possibly matching TRBD2 (7 bases). Germline V gene sequence: CDR1 SGHNT, CDR2 YYREEE (reference sequence). The CDR3 spans 15 residues. V was pared by 4 bases and J by 6 bases, with 17 bases between. The CDR3 loop is CASSTPSGGLNEQFF. CDR3 bases: TGTGCCAGCAGCACCCCTTCGGGGGGCCTCAATGAGCAGTTCTTC.

This clone was counted a single time. The chain combines TRBV5-5 with TRBJ2-3, with D maybe TRBD2 (6 bases). Trimming took 5 bases from V and 1 from J, leaving 14 bases between them. The germline V gene has CDR1 SGHKS and CDR2 YYEKEE (reference sequence). This CDR3 is built from 15 residues. CDR3 sequence reads: CASSPSEYRTDTQYF. The CDR3 DNA follows: TGTGCCAGCAGTCCTAGCGAGTACCGCACAGATACGCAGTATTTT.

This chain uses TRBV5-4 with TRBJ2-1; 7 nucleotides align to TRBD1. The CDR3 length is 13 residues. V trimming: 1 base; J trimming: 6 bases; junction bases outside the gene matches: 1. Germline V CDR1 and CDR2: SGHNT, YYREEE (reference sequence). The CDR3 nucleotides are TGTGCCAGCAGCTTGAGGGACAGCAATGAGCAGTTCTTC. The encoded protein is CASSLRDSNEQFF.

The chain is built from TRBV14 and TRBJ1-3; D unclear. Germline assignment: CDR1 SGHDN and CDR2 FVKESK. The CDR3 length is 16 residues. V gave up 0 bases and J gave up 8 bases, with 17 bases separating them. The CDR3 reads CASSQDTPGGRDTIYF. The CDR3 nucleotides are TGTGCCAGCAGCCAAGATACCCCCGGCGGCAGAGACACCATATATTTT.

The sample holds a few counts of this clone. This chain joins TRBV30 and TRBJ2-7; perhaps D is TRBD1 or TRBD2 (5 bases each). Trimming pared 0 bases from V and 6 bases from J, leaving 18 bases between. The germline CDR1 and CDR2 sequences are GTSNPN and SVGIG (reference sequence). This CDR3 contains 15 residues. CDR3 region: CAWSVLPGGGSEQYF. The CDR3 DNA sequence: TGTGCCTGGAGTGTACTTCCGGGTGGGGGTAGCGAGCAGTACTTC.

CDR3 amino acids: CASTLTASGGSKETQYF. The CDR3 nucleotides are TGTGCCAGTACCCTGACGGCTAGCGGGGGGTCGAAAGAGACCCAGTACTTC. The genes are TRBV28 and TRBJ2-5; 11 nucleotides align to TRBD2. Germline CDR1 MDHEN, CDR2 SYDVKM. V lost 9 bases to trimming and J lost 3 bases; unmatched junction nucleotides: 15. This CDR3 comprises 17 residues.

The gene calls are TRBV7-9 and TRBJ1-5; possible D gene TRBD1, 6 bases. Trimming pared 3 bases from V and 9 bases from J, leaving 9 bases between. In germline, CDR1 is SEHNR, CDR2 FQNEAQ (reference sequence). This CDR3 has 12 residues. As DNA, the CDR3 is TGTGCCAGCAGCTTCGGGGGGCGGCCCCAGCATTTT. It yields the protein CASSFGGRPQHF. Together with reference TRBV7-9 and TRBJ1-5, the CDR3 gives the full variable domain: DTGVSQNPRHKITKRGQNVTFRCDPISEHNRLYWYRQTLGQGPEFLTYFQNEAQLEKSRLLSDRFSAERPKGSFSTLEIQRTEQGDSAMYLCASSFGGRPQHFGDGTRLSIL.

CDR3: CASSTRSSGANVLTF. The CDR3 DNA reads as TGTGCCAGCAGCACCAGGAGCTCTGGGGCCAACGTCCTGACTTTC. The chain links TRBV5-4 to TRBJ2-6, with D uncertain. Germline loops: CDR1 SGHNT, CDR2 YYREEE (reference sequence). The CDR3 is 15 amino acids. V shed 4 bases and J shed 0 bases, with 8 bases lying between them.

The J gene is TRBJ1-1, the V gene TRBV2; no reliable D call. There are 12 residues in the CDR3. Germline-derived CDR1 and CDR2 are SNHLY and FYNNEI. The germline V and J ends were trimmed by 7 bases and 0 bases, with 6 bases remaining between them. CDR3 sequence: CASTVLNTEAFF. CDR3 coding DNA: TGTGCCAGCACAGTCTTGAACACTGAAGCTTTCTTT.

This chain links TRBV4-1 with TRBJ2-3; TRBD1 matches at 9 bases. J was trimmed by 3 bases and V by 1 base; bases with no gene match: 2. Germline V gene lookup returns CDR1 MGHRA and CDR2 YSYEKL. The CDR3 runs to 15 residues. CDR3: CASSQVGQGTDTQYF. CDR3 DNA sequence: TGCGCCAGCAGCCAAGTGGGACAGGGAACAGATACGCAGTATTTT.

The J gene is TRBJ2-7, the V gene TRBV2; maybe TRBD1 (6 bases). CDR3 length equals 14 residues. Germline V gives CDR1 SNHLY, CDR2 FYNNEI. Between the trimmed V and J ends, which lost 3 bases and 2 bases, there was a span of 11 bases. DNA for the CDR3: TGTGCCAGCAGTGACAGGGGCTTGCCCTACGAGCAGTACTTC. Translated, it gives CASSDRGLPYEQYF.

The genes are TRBV9 and TRBJ2-1; either TRBD1 or TRBD2 may fit D (5 bases each). Germline V CDR1 and CDR2: SGDLS, YYNGEE. The CDR3 covers 14 residues. Trimming stripped 0 bases from V and 4 bases from J, with 8 bases between. CDR3 loop: CASSVGDEYNEQFF. As DNA, the CDR3 is TGTGCCAGCAGCGTAGGGGACGAATACAATGAGCAGTTCTTC.

The rearrangement links TRBV27 to TRBJ2-7; D gene unclear. CDR3 size: 12 residues. V lost 6 bases and J 3 bases, leaving 9 bases between the germline ends. Germline V lookup: CDR1 MNHEY, CDR2 SMNVEV (reference sequence). CDR3 coding DNA: TGTGCCAGCAGCCCCAACCACTACGAGCAGTACTTC. This codes for CASSPNHYEQYF.

This clone showed up just once. The CDR3 sequence: CASSGGRGNYGYTF. CDR3 bases: TGTGCCAGCAGTGGAGGCAGGGGAAACTATGGCTACACCTTC. The V call is TRBV28, the J call TRBJ1-2, with a possible D match to TRBD1 (6 bases). V lost 5 bases and J lost 2, with 12 bases in between. CDR1 and CDR2 from the germline V gene are MDHEN and SYDVKM. CDR3 size: 14 residues.

The CDR3: CASSLEGETNYGYTF. CDR3 nucleotides: TGTGCCAGCAGCCTTGAGGGGGAAACCAACTATGGCTACACCTTC. The chain uses TRBV5-4 and TRBJ1-2; a weak D match, TRBD1 (6 bases). Trimming pared 4 bases from V and 2 bases from J, leaving 15 bases between. This CDR3 spans 15 amino acids. Germline V gene lookup returns CDR1 SGHNT and CDR2 YYREEE (reference sequence).

The chain employs TRBV7-6 and TRBJ1-6; 12 bases are shared with TRBD1. J lost 8 bases, V lost 5 bases, and 4 bases had no gene match. Germline loops: CDR1 SGHVS, CDR2 FNYEAQ. CDR3 length equals 15 residues. The CDR3 region has the DNA TGTGCCAGCAGCCCAGGGACAGGGGGCGATTCACCCCTCCACTTT. Its protein is CASSPGTGGDSPLHF.

The V gene is TRBV5-1, the J gene TRBJ2-5; 11 nucleotides align to TRBD1. The CDR3 loop spans 15 amino acids. Germline trimming cut 4 bases from V and 4 bases from J; bases unmatched to any gene: 6. The germline V gene has CDR1 SGHRS and CDR2 YFSETQ. The CDR3 sequence: CASSPRTGGGETQYF. CDR3 nucleotides: TGCGCCAGCAGCCCCCGGACAGGGGGCGGAGAGACCCAGTACTTC. Full variable domain (missing parts from reference TRBV5-1 and TRBJ2-5): KAGVTQTPRYLIKTRGQQVTLSCSPISGHRSVSWYQQTPGQGLQFLFEYFSETQRNKGNFPGRFSGRQFSNSRSEMNVSTLELGDSALYLCASSPRTGGGETQYFGPGTRLLVL.

The rearrangement joins TRBV5-1 to TRBJ2-7; 8 nucleotides agree with TRBD1. V lost 4 bases and J lost 5; bases outside the gene matches: 5. The CDR3 has 13 residues. CDR1 is SGHRS, CDR2 YFSETQ, per germline. The CDR3 protein is CASSIGTGNEQYF. CDR3 nucleotides: TGCGCCAGCAGCATCGGGACAGGAAACGAGCAGTACTTC.

The chain is built from TRBV28 and TRBJ2-5, with 12 nucleotides matching TRBD1. V dropped 7 bases and J dropped 5; count of bases not matched to a gene: 14. From germline, CDR1 is MDHEN and CDR2 SYDVKM. The CDR3 has 17 amino acids. The chain's CDR3 is CASTAGTGGARRETQYF. The CDR3 bases are TGTGCCAGCACCGCAGGGACAGGGGGCGCTCGGAGGGAGACCCAGTACTTC.

The V call is TRBV18, the J call TRBJ1-3; D is ambiguous. V was pared by 3 bases and J by 1 base, with 10 bases between. The length of the CDR3 is 15 residues. The germline CDR1 and CDR2 sequences are KGHSH and LQKENI. CDR3 coding DNA: TGTGCCAGCTCACCGGAGTGGGGTTCTGGAAACACCATATATTTT. Translation: CASSPEWGSGNTIYF.

The chain has TRBV7-9 and TRBJ1-3; TRBD1 matches at 9 bases. V lost 4 bases and J lost 0; bases outside the gene matches: 4. From germline, CDR1 is SEHNR and CDR2 FQNEAQ (reference sequence). The CDR3 covers 16 residues. The DNA of the CDR3 is TGTGCCAGCAGCTCCGTGACAGGGGGCTCTGGAAACACCATATATTTT. It is translated as CASSSVTGGSGNTIYF.

V usage is TRBV12-5 and J usage is TRBJ2-7; D perhaps matches TRBD2 (5 bases). Trimming pared 1 base from V and 6 bases from J, leaving 10 bases between. The CDR3 has 13 residues. Germline values: CDR1 LGHNT, CDR2 FRNRAP. The CDR3 nucleotides are TGTGCTAGTGGTTTGGCCGGTGGAGGCGAGCAGTACTTC. Residues: CASGLAGGGEQYF.